This TCR beta chain originates from a study of CXCR3-negative and CXCR3-positive naive CD8 T cells (dated by TCRdb to about 2019). For the wider study: In total, 130 million to 150 million TRB reads were obtained, or roughly 1.5 +/- 0.3 million reads per library. Data from roughly eleven donors, pooled across two independent experiments, went into the diversity and physicochemical repertoire analyses. The TRBV-TRBJ cluster analysis covered naive subsets from 5 donors and memory cells from 3 donors.

For every CD8+ T cell subset, approximately 300,000 cells were flow-sorted straight into RLT lysis buffer, and each subset was sorted in triplicate. To exclude memory contaminants, naive CD8+ T cells were stringently defined as CD45RO-CCR7+CD27+CD95-. Using standard density gradient centrifugation, peripheral blood mononuclear cells were isolated from buffy coats. A FACSAria III was used to flow-sort naive CXCR3-negative and CXCR3-positive CD8+ T cells. An RNeasy Mini Kit was used to extract total RNA from the sorted cells. Reads for this sample came from a NextSeq 550. The Human TCR Profiling Kit (MiLaboratory) was used to make UMI-labeled 5' RACE TRB cDNA libraries. cDNA synthesis used the entire amount of extracted RNA, and PCR amplification then used the entire amount of cDNA produced. Libraries were prepared in parallel with an identical number of PCR cycles. As for how the authors treated the data: With a requirement of at least two reads per UMI, MIGEC and MiXCR extracted about 50,000 +/- 10,000 unique UMI-labeled TRB cDNA molecules per library. On average, approximately 40,000 +/- 10,000 functional in-frame TRB CDR3 nucleotide clonotypes lacking stop codons were found per library. After downsampling to 5000 UMI-labeled TRB molecules per sample, diversity metrics, including normalized Shannon-Wiener and Chao1, were computed in VDJtools. Clonotype-size-weighted physicochemical properties of the central five CDR3 residues (interaction energy, strength, volume and Kidera factor 4) were computed in VDJtools. Based on TCRdb reprocessing of the reads, there is one entry per CDR3 protein sequence, and DNA is missing. The V and J calls and clone size come from TCRdb's table, not from the authors' own analysis. The sample's own table lists approximately 5,000 distinct CDR3 sequences. The ten largest clones represent 2% to 2.5% of the sample.

Beyond this particular receptor, the publication reports: Naive CXCR3-negative and CXCR3-positive cells from the same donor showed similar TRBV-TRBJ usage, whereas memory cells showed distinct patterns. Freshly isolated PBMCs were used for most assays because CXCR3 expression went down partially after cryopreservation. Both naive subsets had comparably high repertoire diversity, while memory CD8+ T cells had much lower repertoire diversity. Because surface CD5, which has been linked to self-reactivity in mice, was comparable between naive subsets, TCR interaction strength was also inferred from TRB CDR3 physicochemical properties. Compared with CXCR3-negative naive cells, CXCR3-positive naive cells had TRB CDR3s with higher hydrophobicity (lower Kidera factor 4), lower energy, and higher strength and volume indices.

This clonotype registers as medium-sized (0.01 to 0.1%) by frequency; no count is noted. Its antigen has not been determined. The CDR3 goes from the cysteine to the phenylalanine over 16 residues. No DNA accompanies this entry. CDR1 and CDR2 (SGHTA, FQGNSA) derive from the germline V gene. The chain links TRBV7-2 with TRBJ2-3; TCRdb designates TRBD2, a call that cannot be tested without DNA. The receptor was isolated from a human donor in good health. Some clones in this sample may be carry-over from other donors' samples. Sequenced sample: naive CXCR3+ CD8+ T cells from blood. The cell subset or site label here, explained by the study, means: CD45RO-CCR7+CD27+CD95- naive CD8+ T cells expressing CXCR3 (TNR3+). The CDR3 has the sequence CASSSTGLGSVDTQYF.